The clone carrying this T cell receptor (beta chain) has only one observation. The record originates from a study of blood T cell repertoires in COVID-19. About the research overall: Sites in the United States, Italy and Spain provided acute and convalescent COVID-19 samples.

Per the study methods: Using reference gene primer amplification, nucleated cell counts were estimated. Generated by immunoSEQ multiplex PCR, the TCRdb table keeps only in-frame clones and is missing some. The DNA gave D and trimming, while V, J and clone size come from that table. The data contain hundreds of thousands of clones, roughly nine tenths of them singletons. Trimming left V 3 bases short and J 0 bases short, with 9 bases between. CDR3 length equals 15 residues. Looked up from germline, CDR1 is SNHLY and CDR2 is FYNNEI. The V call is TRBV2, the J call TRBJ1-3; D remains ambiguous. This sequence was found in a man in his late teens or twenties with active or convalescent COVID-19. Sample: peripheral blood. The CDR3 DNA is TGTGCCAGCAGTGACTACGCCAACTCTGGAAACACCATATATTTT. It encodes CASSDYANSGNTIYF.